The present entry profiles one T cell receptor (beta chain) with its context. Deletions cut 6 bases from V and 10 bases from J, with 13 bases between. The CDR3 length is 11 residues. CDR1 and CDR2 (germline): SQVTM, ANQGSEA. This sample was taken from a study of cytomegalovirus exposure and HLA in healthy donors. Both 60 Vbeta primers and 13 Jbeta primers went into the PCR. The repertoire was sequenced with immunoSEQ multiplex PCR; TCRdb's copy has only in-frame clones and lacks some. The table lists 150,000 or so clones, about 86% of them singletons, with about 2% in the top ten. The rearrangement links TRBV29-1 to TRBJ2-1; TRBD1 is a possible D gene (5 bases). Source material: PBMCs. The TCR sequence derives from a woman between 18 and 29 years old in good health and CMV-seronegative. The CDR3 DNA is TGCAGCGTCCCAGGGTTCCGGGAGCAGTTCTTC. It translates to CSVPGFREQFF.